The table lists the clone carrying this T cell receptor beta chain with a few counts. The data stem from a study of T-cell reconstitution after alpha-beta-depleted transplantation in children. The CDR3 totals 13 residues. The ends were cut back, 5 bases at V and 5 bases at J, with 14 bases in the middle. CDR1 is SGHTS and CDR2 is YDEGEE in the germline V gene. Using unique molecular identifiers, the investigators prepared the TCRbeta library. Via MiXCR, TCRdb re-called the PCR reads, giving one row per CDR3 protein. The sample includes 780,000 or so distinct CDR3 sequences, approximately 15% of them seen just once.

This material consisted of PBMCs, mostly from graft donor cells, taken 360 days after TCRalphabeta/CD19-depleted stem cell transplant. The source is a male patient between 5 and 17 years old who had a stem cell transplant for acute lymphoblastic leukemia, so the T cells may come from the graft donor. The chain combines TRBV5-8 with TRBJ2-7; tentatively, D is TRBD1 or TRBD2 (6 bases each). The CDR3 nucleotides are TGTGCCAGCAGGATACAGGGAGGTCACGAGCAGTACTTC. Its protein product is CASRIQGGHEQYF.